These 11 T cell receptor beta chains share one sample of origin, sequenced in a study of identical twins. One entry per CDR3 protein, called by TCRdb with MiXCR from the 5' RACE reads. The profile shows 460,000 or so distinct CDR3 sequences, 13% to 15% of them singletons. The sample was also linked to a second study, of yellow fever vaccine responses in identical twins.

Sequenced: CD4+ T cells sorted from blood. The receptors were sampled from a woman aged 18-35 years in good health.

This clonotype was observed a few times. The V gene is TRBV11-2, the J gene TRBJ2-3; 7 bases are shared with TRBD2. CDR3 length: 17 residues. The germline V gene encodes CDR1 SGHAT and CDR2 FQNNGV. The V and J ends lost 1 base and 3 bases, in that order; junction bases with no gene match: 10. The CDR3 DNA sequence: TGTGCCAGCAGCTTAGTCTCTGCTAGCGGTAATACAGATACGCAGTATTTT. It is translated as CASSLVSASGNTDTQYF.

The chain has TRBV24-1 and TRBJ2-3; 11 bases line up with TRBD2. Germline CDR1 reads KGHDR; CDR2 reads SFDVKD. The CDR3 totals 16 residues. Unmatched junction bases numbered 4, after V lost 4 bases and J lost 2 bases. CDR3 DNA sequence: TGTGCCACCAGTGAAGGACTAGCGGGTTACACAGATACGCAGTATTTT. Translating it yields CATSEGLAGYTDTQYF.

This clonotype came up a few times. V and J are TRBV29-1 and TRBJ1-2, with a weak D call TRBD1 (5 bases). V was clipped by 4 bases and J by 2 bases, with 14 bases between them. Germline V CDR1 and CDR2: SQVTM, ANQGSEA. This CDR3 comprises 14 residues. The CDR3: CSVGPRQGNYGYTF. The CDR3, as DNA: TGCAGCGTTGGCCCTCGGCAGGGAAACTATGGCTACACCTTC.

The CDR3 sequence: CASSLDVMGTQYF. The DNA for the CDR3 is TGCGCCAGCAGCTTGGATGTGATGGGGACCCAGTACTTC. The genes are TRBV5-1 and TRBJ2-5; unclear D gene. Germline V gene lookup returns CDR1 SGHRS and CDR2 YFSETQ. V was clipped by 0 bases and J by 7 bases, with 10 bases between them. The CDR3 loop spans 13 amino acids. Based on the CDR3 plus reference TRBV5-1 and TRBJ2-5, the full variable domain is KAGVTQTPRYLIKTRGQQVTLSCSPISGHRSVSWYQQTPGQGLQFLFEYFSETQRNKGNFPGRFSGRQFSNSRSEMNVSTLELGDSALYLCASSLDVMGTQYFGPGTRLLVL.

The V gene is TRBV6-2 or TRBV6-3, the J gene TRBJ2-7; TRBD1 is a possible D gene (5 bases). Germline lookup yields CDR1 MNHEY and CDR2 SVGEGT. The CDR3 runs to 14 residues. Trimming shortened V by 5 bases and J by 1 base, and 12 bases separated the two germline ends. The CDR3 sequence is CASSDQGPSYEQYF. CDR3 nucleotide sequence: TGTGCCAGCAGTGACCAGGGCCCTTCCTACGAGCAGTACTTC.

V gene TRBV29-1 combines with J gene TRBJ2-7; 8 nucleotides line up with TRBD2. The V segment lost 7 bases and the J segment 0 bases; nucleotides outside the gene matches: 8. The CDR3 has 14 amino acids. The V gene's germline CDR1 is SQVTM and CDR2 ANQGSEA. CDR3 region: CSGLISGNSYEQYF. CDR3 nucleotide sequence: TGCAGCGGCCTTATTAGCGGGAACTCCTACGAGCAGTACTTC.

This clonotype was observed at least ten times. V is TRBV5-1 and J is TRBJ2-1; 8 nucleotides agree with TRBD2. Germline-derived CDR1 and CDR2 are SGHRS and YFSETQ. V shed 1 base and J 8 bases; nucleotides not matched to a gene: 11. The CDR3 loop spans 16 amino acids. The CDR3 DNA is TGCGCCAGCAGCTTGTGGGAGGGACTAGTGAATGATGAGCAGTTCTTC. This gives the protein CASSLWEGLVNDEQFF.

This clonotype was counted ten times or more. The chain employs TRBV15 and TRBJ2-2; weak D call: TRBD2 (6 bases). Germline CDR1 is LNHNV and CDR2 is YYDKDF (reference sequence). The CDR3 covers 17 residues. With 0 bases removed from V and 4 bases from J, the gap between germline ends came to 15 bases. This chain's CDR3 is CATSRDMVAGSTGELFF. CDR3 coding DNA: TGTGCCACCAGCAGAGATATGGTGGCGGGGAGCACCGGGGAGCTGTTTTTT.

The chain links TRBV4-1 to TRBJ2-2; perhaps TRBD2 as D (7 bases). Deletions cut 0 bases from V and 4 bases from J, with 18 bases between. Germline V lookup: CDR1 MGHRA, CDR2 YSYEKL. The CDR3 runs to 18 residues. The CDR3 protein is CASSQDTAGAGFTGELFF. CDR3 DNA sequence: TGCGCCAGCAGCCAAGACACGGCGGGGGCCGGGTTCACCGGGGAGCTGTTTTTT.

Ten or more counts support this clonotype. Being one base from a much bigger clone, this may be a read error. The gene calls are TRBV7-3 and TRBJ2-1; 9 bases line up with TRBD1. The CDR3 is made up of 15 amino acids. The germline V gene encodes CDR1 SGHTA and CDR2 FQGTGA. The CDR3 DNA reads as TGTGTCAGCAGCATAACCTTACAGGGGGCTGGTGAGCAGTTCTTC. It is translated as CVSSITLQGAGEQFF.

This clonotype was recorded a few times. V usage is TRBV11-1 and J usage is TRBJ2-2, with 11 nucleotides matching TRBD2. This CDR3 has 18 amino acids. CDR1 is SGHAT and CDR2 is FQDESV in the germline V gene (reference sequence). J was trimmed by 1 base and V by 5 bases; bases with no gene match: 9. CDR3 loop: CASSPGGTSGRNTGELFF. The CDR3 DNA reads as TGTGCCAGCAGCCCCGGCGGCACTAGCGGGAGGAACACCGGGGAGCTGTTTTTT.